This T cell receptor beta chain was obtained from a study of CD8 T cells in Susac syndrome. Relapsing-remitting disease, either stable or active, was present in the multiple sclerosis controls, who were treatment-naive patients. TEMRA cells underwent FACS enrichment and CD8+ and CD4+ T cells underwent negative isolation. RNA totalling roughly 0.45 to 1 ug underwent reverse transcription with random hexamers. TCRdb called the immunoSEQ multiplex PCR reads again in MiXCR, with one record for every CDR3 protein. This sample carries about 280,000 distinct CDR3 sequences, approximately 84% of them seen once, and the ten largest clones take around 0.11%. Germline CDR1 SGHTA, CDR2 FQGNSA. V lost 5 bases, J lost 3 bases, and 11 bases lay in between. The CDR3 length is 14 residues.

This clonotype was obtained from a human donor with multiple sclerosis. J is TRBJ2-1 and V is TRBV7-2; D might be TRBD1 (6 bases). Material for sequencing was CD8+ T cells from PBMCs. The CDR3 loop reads CASSHRGGYNEQFF. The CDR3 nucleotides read TGTGCCAGCAGCCATAGAGGGGGCTACAATGAGCAGTTCTTC. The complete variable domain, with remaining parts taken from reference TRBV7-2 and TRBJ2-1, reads GAGVSQSPSNKVTEKGKDVELRCDPISGHTALYWYRQSLGQGLEFLIYFQGNSAPDKSGLPSDRFSAERTGGSVSTLTIQRTQQEDSAVYLCASSHRGGYNEQFFGPGTRLTVL.